A selection of T cell receptor beta chains follows, all from one sample in a study of blood T cells in healthy people across ages. TCRdb ran MiXCR on the 5' RACE reads and lists one entry per CDR3 protein. The sample includes hundreds of thousands of distinct CDR3 sequences, more than 25% of them seen just once. What was sequenced was blood. These receptors all come from an elderly woman in good health. The CDR3 runs from the conserved cysteine through the conserved F or W.

v_call,cdr3_aa
TRBV24-1,CATSDFPPQGARETQYF
TRBV6-4,CASSEKWTGGNSPLHF
TRBV7-9,CASSLLQGGSEQYF
TRBV7-9,CASSFDGGAITEAFF
TRBV7-9,CASSLLWMGREEEKLFF
TRBV5-1,CASSLSGAGISQYF
TRBV6-2/TRBV6-3,CASSYGGNEQFF
TRBV2,CASRKTGFSTDTQYF
TRBV6-5,CASRDGASSYNEQFF
TRBV11-2,CASSTTSGSSYNEQFF
TRBV28,CASYSGGIGIQYF
TRBV7-2,CASSLAGQGIYNEQFF
TRBV12-3/TRBV12-4,CASKLFKGTDTQYF
TRBV20-1,CSASAGFQEKLFF
TRBV7-2,CASSFGGAYNSPLHF
TRBV2,CASSDLGPSGANVLTF
TRBV20-1,CSARRRDGVSLYEQYF
TRBV11-2,CASSLVGTPNTGELFF
TRBV11-2,CASTHQGVIENTGELFF
TRBV9,CASSVDGQSNQPQHF
TRBV6-1,CASSIYRDTTYEQYF
TRBV10-2,CAGRSDRGQYSDGYTF
TRBV28,CASLGQGGGYTF
TRBV7-2,CASSSWAHTQYF